The 5 T cell receptor beta chains presented below share a single source sample, sequenced in a study of T-cell reconstitution after alpha-beta-depleted transplantation in children. Unique molecular identifiers featured in how the TCRbeta library was prepared. TCRdb ran MiXCR on the PCR reads and lists one entry per CDR3 protein. The top ten hold around 24% of the sample, which has about 130,000 distinct CDR3 sequences, about 9.9% seen once. Sequencing was performed on PBMCs, mostly from graft donor cells, taken 180 days after TCRalphabeta/CD19-depleted stem cell transplant. These receptor sequences come from a girl under three years old who had a stem cell transplant for combined immunodeficiency, so the T cells may come from the graft donor.

This clonotype was found a few times. V gene TRBV20-1 combines with J gene TRBJ2-7; tentatively, D is TRBD1 (6 bases). The V end was cut by 3 bases, the J end by 2 bases, with 14 bases between. There are 14 residues in the CDR3. Germline V gene lookup returns CDR1 DFQATT and CDR2 SNEGSKA (reference sequence). CDR3 residues: CSASTPGQTYEQYF. DNA of the CDR3: TGCAGTGCTAGTACGCCGGGACAAACCTACGAGCAGTACTTC.

In this sample, this clonotype turned up a few times. The chain joins TRBV27 to TRBJ2-3; 16 bases are shared with TRBD2. The CDR3 contains 20 residues. V dropped 0 bases and J dropped 5; count of bases not matched to a gene: 11. Germline CDR1 MNHEY, CDR2 SMNVEV (reference sequence). CDR3 coding DNA: TGTGCCAGCAGTTTATCGCCGGGACTAGCGGGGGGGCGGGAAGGAGATACGCAGTATTTT. Protein sequence: CASSLSPGLAGGREGDTQYF.

This clonotype was recorded at least ten times. The rearrangement links TRBV10-3 to TRBJ2-1, with TRBD2 as a possible D gene (6 bases). Germline loops: CDR1 ENHRY, CDR2 SYGVKD. The CDR3 runs to 15 residues. Trimming took off 4 bases at V and 6 bases at J, with 16 bases between the two ends. This CDR3 reads CAISVGALAINEQFF. The CDR3 DNA follows: TGTGCCATCAGTGTTGGGGCACTAGCAATCAATGAGCAGTTCTTC.

This clonotype has a handful of counts. The J gene is TRBJ2-5, the V gene TRBV5-1; a weak D match, TRBD1 (5 bases). V gave up 6 bases and J gave up 7 bases, with 16 bases separating them. Germline V gives CDR1 SGHRS, CDR2 YFSETQ. The CDR3 is made up of 13 amino acids. CDR3 nucleotides: TGCGCCAGCACGTCCCAGGGATCGGCGACCCAGTACTTC. Its protein is CASTSQGSATQYF.

There are a few counts of this clonotype. V usage is TRBV5-1 and J usage is TRBJ2-2; a possible D gene is TRBD2 (5 bases). Germline V gene data show CDR1 as SGHRS and CDR2 as YFSETQ. V was trimmed by 4 bases and J by 2 bases, leaving 15 bases between them. This CDR3 has 16 amino acids. This CDR3 reads CASSPNPGINTGELFF. The CDR3 DNA is TGCGCCAGCAGCCCTAATCCGGGAATAAACACCGGGGAGCTGTTTTTT.